A single sample is the source of the 14 T cell receptor beta chains below, sequenced in a study of blood T cells in healthy people across ages. With a J-beta primer mix and a sample-barcoded 5' primer, a second PCR ran 7 to 11 cycles. TCRdb re-derived calls from the 5' RACE reads in MiXCR, one entry per CDR3 protein. This table holds about 780,000 distinct CDR3 sequences, around half found once. Sequenced sample: blood. The receptors shown here come from a man older than 75 in good health.

Only a few counts were recorded for this clonotype. V and J are TRBV5-1 and TRBJ2-5, with 8 bases fitting TRBD1. The J call may not be correct, given that the DNA end is closer to TRBJ2-7. The length of the CDR3 is 15 residues. Germline V gene data show CDR1 as SGHRS and CDR2 as YFSETQ. For the CDR3, the DNA is TGCGCCAGCAGCTTGGCCGTCGGACAGGGACGCGAGCAGTACTTC. It is translated as CASSLAVGQGREQYF.

The genes are TRBV10-3 and TRBJ1-1, with 7 positions matching TRBD1. This CDR3 contains 13 residues. V was pared by 3 bases and J by 5 bases, with 3 bases of the junction left unmatched. Per the germline V gene, CDR1 is ENHRY and CDR2 is SYGVKD. The CDR3 coding sequence is TGTGCCATCAGTGACAGGGGGGCTACTGAAGCTTTCTTT. This translates into CAISDRGATEAFF.

The rearrangement uses TRBV28 and TRBJ2-1, with D perhaps TRBD1 or TRBD2 (6 bases each). Trimming took off 6 bases at V and 0 bases at J, with 15 bases between the two ends. This CDR3 contains 16 residues. Per germline, CDR1 MDHEN and CDR2 SYDVKM. The CDR3 loop reads CASRPRGRHSYNEQFF. In DNA form, the CDR3 reads TGTGCCAGCAGGCCACGGGGGCGGCACTCCTACAATGAGCAGTTCTTC.

In its sample, this clonotype was seen a few times. This chain uses TRBV7-2 with TRBJ2-4, with 11 bases lining up with TRBD2. The J call may be wrong; the DNA end is better matched by TRBJ2-5. Per the germline V gene, CDR1 is SGHTA and CDR2 is FQGNSA. The CDR3 covers 15 residues. The CDR3 DNA is TGTGCCAGCAGCTATACTAGCGGGAGCGGAGAGACCCAGTACTTC. Translation gives CASSYTSGSGETQYF.

This clonotype was seen more than once but under ten times. The chain carries TRBV5-1 and TRBJ2-2, with a possible D match to TRBD2 (5 bases). V dropped 6 bases and J dropped 4 bases, with 13 bases sitting between them. The length of the CDR3 is 14 residues. CDR1 is SGHRS and CDR2 is YFSETQ in the germline V gene. CDR3 nucleotides: TGCGCCAGCACCTTCGAGGGTACCACCGGGGAGCTGTTTTTT. It yields the protein CASTFEGTTGELFF.

This clonotype was counted many times. The J gene is TRBJ2-1, the V gene TRBV29-1, with D unresolved. The germline V gene encodes CDR1 SQVTM and CDR2 ANQGSEA. V lost 7 bases and J 7 bases, leaving 20 bases between the germline ends. This CDR3 has 14 amino acids. CDR3 DNA sequence: TGCAGCGCCCCAAACGTACTGGTGAGGAATGAGCAGTTCTTC. Protein sequence: CSAPNVLVRNEQFF.

This clonotype turned up a few times. The chain has TRBV5-1 and TRBJ1-4; 7 nucleotides line up with TRBD1. CDR1 SGHRS and CDR2 YFSETQ come from the germline V gene. The CDR3 spans 16 residues. The ends lost 4 bases at V and 5 bases at J; junction bases unmatched: 11. The DNA of the CDR3 is TGCGCCAGCAGCAAGGGAACAGGGGCCCAGAATGAAAAACTGTTTTTT. Its translation: CASSKGTGAQNEKLFF.

The chain has TRBV29-1 and TRBJ2-5; maybe TRBD1 (5 bases). The CDR3 sequence is 12 residues long. Germline loops: CDR1 SQVTM, CDR2 ANQGSEA. Between the trimmed V and J ends, which lost 3 bases and 11 bases, there was a span of 16 bases. This CDR3 reads CSVDQGGNEQYF. For the CDR3, the DNA is TGCAGCGTTGATCAGGGTGGCAATGAGCAGTACTTC.

A few counts support this clonotype. The chain recombines TRBV27 with TRBJ1-1, with 7 bases matching TRBD1. CDR3 length: 13 amino acids. V gave up 7 bases and J gave up 5 bases; unmatched junction bases: 7. CDR1 is MNHEY, CDR2 SMNVEV, per germline (reference sequence). In nucleotides, the CDR3 is TGTGCCAGCATGGCAGGGGGGGGGACTGAAGCTTTCTTT. Amino acids: CASMAGGGTEAFF.

The genes are TRBV12-3 or TRBV12-4 and TRBJ1-1; D not certain. There are 14 residues in the CDR3. The ends were cut back, 4 bases at V and 0 bases at J, with 9 bases in the middle. The CDR3 DNA follows: TGTGCCAGCAGTTCCACTAGGGTGAACACTGAAGCTTTCTTT. It encodes CASSSTRVNTEAFF.

V and J are TRBV7-2 and TRBJ2-5, with 12 nucleotides matching TRBD2. The ends lost 5 bases at V and 12 bases at J; junction bases unmatched: 7. Germline values: CDR1 SGHTA, CDR2 FQGNSA. CDR3 length: 13 residues. The CDR3 bases are TGTGCCAGCAGCCCGGGACTAGCGGGCGGGGAGTACTTC. Protein: CASSPGLAGGEYF.

About this clonotype: At one of its ends the junction is not consistent with the germline gene, which may arise from a read error. J is TRBJ2-3 and V is TRBV19, with D unclear. The CDR3 runs to 13 residues. Germline V gene sequence: CDR1 LNHDA, CDR2 SQIVND (reference sequence). The CDR3 DNA reads as TGTGCCAGTCATAGTGGGCGCGCAGATATGCAGTATTTT. Translated, it gives CASHSGRADMQYF.

There are a few counts of this clonotype. CDR3 bases: TGCGCCAGCAGCTTGGAAGGGCGGGCGGCATCCTACGAGCAGTACTTC. Its translation is CASSLEGRAASYEQYF. The chain employs TRBV5-1 and TRBJ2-7; weak D call: TRBD2 (5 bases). Per germline, CDR1 SGHRS and CDR2 YFSETQ. Trimming removed 0 bases from V and 1 base from J, with 14 bases in between. This CDR3 comprises 16 residues.

The chain joins TRBV7-9 to TRBJ2-5; TRBD1 matches at 10 bases. The CDR3 sequence is 15 residues long. Trimming took 5 bases from V and 4 from J; bases not matched to a gene: 7. The germline V gene encodes CDR1 SEHNR and CDR2 FQNEAQ (reference sequence). CDR3 sequence: CASSPRDRGGETQYF. The CDR3 nucleotides read TGTGCCAGCAGCCCACGGGACAGGGGAGGAGAGACCCAGTACTTC.